Shown below are 11 T cell receptor beta chains from a single sample sequenced in a study of PD-1 blockade in classical Hodgkin lymphoma. The time point is: cycle 4 day 1 (C4D1), after more than 5 weeks of nivolumab. Each patient relapsed following autologous stem cell transplantation, and prior brentuximab vedotin exposure differed. Libraries were prepared by immunoSEQ multiplex PCR; TCRdb keeps only in-frame clonotypes and omits some of them. The sample includes roughly 100,000 clones, roughly nine tenths of them seen just once. Specimen: peripheral blood mononuclear cells (PBMCs), collected before the fourth cycle of nivolumab. All receptors derive from a human donor with classical Hodgkin lymphoma.

This clone was observed a single time. The chain carries TRBV7-2 and TRBJ2-1; 9 bases are shared with TRBD2. V gave up 5 bases and J gave up 6 bases; unmatched junction bases: 5. Germline V gene sequence: CDR1 SGHTA, CDR2 FQGNSA. This CDR3 has 14 residues. CDR3 nucleotide sequence: TGTGCCAGCAGCGTGGGACTAGCCGGCAATGAGCAGTTCTTC. It specifies CASSVGLAGNEQFF.

The V gene is TRBV6-4, the J gene TRBJ2-1; perhaps TRBD1 as D (5 bases). This CDR3 comprises 16 residues. Germline V gene data show CDR1 as MRHNA and CDR2 as SNTAGT. The V end lost 6 bases, the J end lost 4 bases, and 19 bases lay between the germline ends. The CDR3 nucleotides are TGTGCCAGCAGCCCAAATGGACAAATATTATACAATGAGCAGTTCTTC. Translated, it gives CASSPNGQILYNEQFF.

The CDR3 loop is CASSQGAVPIYF. In DNA form, the CDR3 reads TGTGCCAGCAGCCAAGGTGCAGTCCCCATATATTTT. This chain links TRBV14 with TRBJ1-3; no firm D call. Trimming removed 1 base from V and 11 bases from J, with 9 bases in between. Germline assignment: CDR1 SGHDN and CDR2 FVKESK. There are 12 residues in the CDR3. Full variable domain (missing parts from reference TRBV14 and TRBJ1-3): EAGVTQFPSHSVIEKGQTVTLRCDPISGHDNLYWYRRVMGKEIKFLLHFVKESKQDESGMPNNRFLAERTGGTYSTLKVQPAELEDSGVYFCASSQGAVPIYFGEGSWLTVV.

The chain employs TRBV14 and TRBJ2-6; a weak D match, TRBD1 (5 bases). The CDR3 has 16 residues. CDR1 and CDR2 (germline): SGHDN, FVKESK. V gave up 2 bases and J gave up 0 bases, with 8 bases separating them. CDR3 DNA sequence: TGTGCCAGCAGCCAACAGGGCAGCTCTGGGGCCAACGTCCTGACTTTC. Its translation is CASSQQGSSGANVLTF.

The V and J genes are TRBV7-2 and TRBJ1-1, with 8 bases that match TRBD1. Germline V gene data show CDR1 as SGHTA and CDR2 as FQGNSA. Germline trimming cut 3 bases from V and 8 bases from J; bases unmatched to any gene: 2. This CDR3 comprises 12 residues. The CDR3 region is CASSFRTGEAFF. CDR3 nucleotides: TGTGCCAGCAGCTTTCGGACAGGGGAAGCTTTCTTT.

The chain joins TRBV14 to TRBJ2-1; tentatively, D is TRBD1 (6 bases). The CDR3 sequence is 19 residues long. Germline loops: CDR1 SGHDN, CDR2 FVKESK. The ends were cut back, 1 base at V and 7 bases at J, with 26 bases in the middle. The CDR3 reads CASSQVHREILAWENEQFF. CDR3 sequence (DNA): TGTGCCAGCAGCCAAGTCCACAGGGAAATTCTTGCCTGGGAGAATGAGCAGTTCTTC.

The V call is TRBV7-9, the J call TRBJ1-1, with 8 bases identical to TRBD1. The trim removed 8 bases at V and 1 base at J, leaving 3 bases unmatched. Germline-derived CDR1 and CDR2 are SEHNR and FQNEAQ (reference sequence). The CDR3 has 13 amino acids. CDR3: CASGDRGNTEAFF. Here the CDR3 DNA reads TGTGCCAGCGGCGACAGGGGGAACACTGAAGCTTTCTTT.

The chain carries TRBV9 and TRBJ2-3, with TRBD2 as a possible D gene (6 bases). Germline values: CDR1 SGDLS, CDR2 YYNGEE. The CDR3 runs 14 residues. With 3 bases removed from V and 0 bases from J, the gap between germline ends came to 8 bases. DNA of the CDR3: TGTGCCAGCAGCGGCGGGGTTAGCACAGATACGCAGTATTTT. This sequence encodes CASSGGVSTDTQYF.

J is TRBJ1-4 and V is TRBV7-9; 7 nucleotides agree with TRBD1. This CDR3 is built from 16 residues. In germline, CDR1 is SEHNR, CDR2 FQNEAQ (reference sequence). Trimming cost V 5 bases and J 5 bases; bases outside gene matches: 11. CDR3 coding DNA: TGTGCCAGCAGCCCCAGGGGGTCTAGGGTAAATGAAAAACTGTTTTTT. Protein product: CASSPRGSRVNEKLFF.

This clone was counted once. The chain links TRBV6-5 to TRBJ2-1, with D perhaps matching TRBD2 (6 bases). CDR3 length: 15 amino acids. Germline CDR1 MNHEY, CDR2 SVGAGI. V was pared by 11 bases and J by 1 base, with 18 bases between. CDR3 nucleotides: TGTGCCGCAGCCCCCGGAGGGACTTCCTACAATGAGCAGTTCTTC. This translates into CAAAPGGTSYNEQFF.

This chain uses TRBV12-2 with TRBJ2-1; the table's D gene call, TRBD2, was not cross checked with the DNA. TRBV12-2 is a listed pseudogene. The CDR3 covers 18 residues. This CDR3 is CASRLSHRTSGAENEQFF. The CDR3 region has the DNA TGTGCAAGTCGCTTATCTCACAGGACTAGCGGAGCGGAAAATGAGCAGTTCTTC.